This T cell receptor (beta chain) appears in the sequencing data of a study of T-cell memory formation after mild COVID-19. Whole-study results and caveats: Whether second-wave clones peaking at day 37 were SARS-CoV-2 specific went unconfirmed. Detection of some responders pre-infection suggested pre-existing cross-reactive memory T cells participated. A balance of CD4 and CD8 characterized clones contracting day 15 to 85, whereas later expanders leaned CD4+.

Constant-segment-primed 5'RACE gave TCR alpha and TCR beta cDNA libraries with sample barcodes and UMIs. In TCRdb, the 5' RACE reads were re-called with MiXCR into one record per CDR3 protein. The repertoire holds 200,000 to 250,000 distinct CDR3 sequences, with around 8.8% as singletons. This clonotype showed up just a few times. No antigen is known for it. Between the trimmed V and J ends, which lost 3 bases and 4 bases, there was a span of 17 bases. Germline V CDR1 and CDR2: KGHSH, LQKENI. The CDR3 runs 16 residues. This chain joins TRBV18 and TRBJ2-3; D possibly corresponds to TRBD2 (6 bases). The TCR was taken from a man in his late teens or twenties who had mild COVID-19 (a few samples of this study predate the infection). Cell type and time point are not known. Sequencing was performed on PBMCs or a T cell subset sorted from them (not recorded which). CDR3 sequence: CASSPQAASVSDTQYF. The CDR3 DNA reads TGTGCCAGCTCACCCCAAGCGGCTAGCGTATCAGATACGCAGTATTTT.